One and the same sample provided the 32 T cell receptor beta chains below, sequenced in a study of cytomegalovirus exposure and HLA in healthy donors. Researchers ran the PCR with 60 Vbeta and 13 Jbeta primers. The protocol was immunoSEQ multiplex PCR, while the TCRdb copy is restricted to in-frame clones and leaves out a portion. The sample data list more than 100,000 clones. Material: PBMCs. These receptors were collected from a woman aged 40 to 55 in good health and CMV-seronegative.

J is TRBJ1-1 and V is TRBV19, with TRBD1 as a possible D gene (5 bases). The CDR3 sequence is 15 residues long. Germline V gene lookup returns CDR1 LNHDA and CDR2 SQIVND (reference sequence). Trimming stripped 3 bases from V and 2 bases from J, with 13 bases between. This CDR3 reads CASSILWGGNTEAFF. In nucleotides, the CDR3 is TGTGCCAGTAGTATCTTGTGGGGGGGAAACACTGAAGCTTTCTTT.

The J gene is TRBJ1-4, the V gene TRBV28; no firm D call. The CDR3 is 15 amino acids. Looked up from germline, CDR1 is MDHEN and CDR2 is SYDVKM. V lost 3 bases and J 6 bases, leaving 14 bases between the germline ends. In nucleotides, the CDR3 is TGTGCCAGCAGTTTCATGGCAGAGGGCGATGAAAAACTGTTTTTT. It translates to CASSFMAEGDEKLFF.

The V call is TRBV5-1, the J call TRBJ2-5; 7 bases are shared with TRBD2. Germline V CDR1 and CDR2: SGHRS, YFSETQ. The CDR3 loop spans 14 amino acids. V lost 0 bases, J lost 5 bases, and 4 bases stayed unmatched. The CDR3 region is CASSLGLAVETQYF. The CDR3 region has the DNA TGCGCCAGCAGCTTGGGGCTAGCGGTGGAGACCCAGTACTTC. Combining the CDR3 with reference TRBV5-1 and TRBJ2-5 gives the whole variable domain KAGVTQTPRYLIKTRGQQVTLSCSPISGHRSVSWYQQTPGQGLQFLFEYFSETQRNKGNFPGRFSGRQFSNSRSEMNVSTLELGDSALYLCASSLGLAVETQYFGPGTRLLVL.

The chain carries TRBV11-3 and TRBJ2-3; 8 bases agree with TRBD2. Trimming at V came to 5 bases and at J to 4 bases, leaving 8 bases not matched to a gene. CDR3 size: 15 residues. Looked up from germline, CDR1 is SGHNT and CDR2 is YENEEA. CDR3 loop: CASSPGTSIADTQYF. As DNA, the CDR3 is TGTGCCAGCAGCCCCGGGACTAGTATCGCAGATACGCAGTATTTT.

The chain is built from TRBV10-3 and TRBJ1-3; D ambiguous. CDR1 and CDR2 (germline): ENHRY, SYGVKD. CDR3 length: 14 residues. V was clipped by 3 bases and J by 4 bases, with 10 bases between them. The CDR3, as DNA: TGTGCCATCAGTGAAGTCGCGGGGGGAAACACCATATATTTT. Translating gives CAISEVAGGNTIYF.

This rearrangement joins TRBV11-3 to TRBJ1-4; D is possibly TRBD1 (5 bases). Germline CDR1 SGHNT, CDR2 YENEEA. The CDR3 is 13 residues long. V lost 5 bases to trimming and J lost 7 bases, with 11 bases between them. The CDR3, as DNA: TGTGCCAGCAGCCAGGGATCAGGTGAAAAACTGTTTTTT. The encoded protein is CASSQGSGEKLFF.

The V gene is TRBV6-6, the J gene TRBJ1-1; no firm D call. Germline-derived CDR1 and CDR2 are MNHNY and SVGAGI (reference sequence). The CDR3 is made up of 12 amino acids. V lost 0 bases to trimming and J lost 9 bases, with 8 bases between them. The CDR3 here is CASSYSKDKAFF. As DNA, the CDR3 is TGTGCCAGCAGTTACTCGAAAGACAAAGCTTTCTTT.

The chain couples TRBV9 to TRBJ2-2; a possible D gene is TRBD1 (7 bases). Germline values: CDR1 SGDLS, CDR2 YYNGEE. The CDR3 consists of 15 residues. V was trimmed by 4 bases and J by 2 bases, leaving 12 bases between them. The DNA for the CDR3 is TGTGCCAGCAGCTTTCAGGGGGGAAACACCGGGGAGCTGTTTTTT. It codes for CASSFQGGNTGELFF.

The J gene is TRBJ2-1, the V gene TRBV11-2; tentative D call: TRBD2 (7 bases). The CDR3 sequence is 17 residues long. V was trimmed by 4 bases and J by 0 bases, leaving 16 bases between them. Per the germline V gene, CDR1 is SGHAT and CDR2 is FQNNGV. The CDR3 spells CASSYLWGGPSYNEQFF. Written as DNA, the CDR3 is TGTGCCAGCAGCTACTTATGGGGGGGGCCCTCCTACAATGAGCAGTTCTTC.

The chain links TRBV20-1 to TRBJ1-2; 7 bases line up with TRBD1. Germline values: CDR1 DFQATT, CDR2 SNEGSKA (reference sequence). Trimming took 4 bases from V and 8 from J; bases not matched to a gene: 4. The CDR3 sequence is 11 residues long. The CDR3 bases are TGCAGTGCTACAACAGGGGAGGGCTACACCTTC. Translated, it gives CSATTGEGYTF.

This chain connects TRBV19 to TRBJ1-6, with 7 positions matching TRBD1. V lost 6 bases to trimming and J lost 8 bases; unmatched junction nucleotides: 13. The CDR3 runs 16 residues. CDR1 is LNHDA and CDR2 is SQIVND in the germline V gene (reference sequence). DNA for the CDR3: TGTGCCAGTAGCCTTACAGGGGAAGTGTACTATTCACCCCTCCACTTT. It specifies CASSLTGEVYYSPLHF.

This rearrangement joins TRBV4-3 to TRBJ2-7, with no clear D. Germline CDR1 reads LGHNA; CDR2 reads YSLEER. The CDR3 is 10 amino acids. The CDR3 nucleotides are TGCGCCAGCAGCCAATCGTGTAAAATCGTC. Translation gives CASSQSCKIV.

To note about this clone: Distinct nucleotide sequences in the sample also encode this CDR3. V and J are TRBV5-1 and TRBJ1-1; 8 positions match TRBD1. Germline CDR1 and CDR2: SGHRS and YFSETQ. The CDR3 has 14 residues. Germline trimming cut 4 bases from V and 4 bases from J; bases unmatched to any gene: 6. This chain's CDR3 is CASSPGQGGTEAFF. The CDR3 bases are TGCGCCAGCAGCCCCGGACAGGGAGGCACTGAAGCTTTCTTT.

The chain links TRBV19 to TRBJ2-3; TRBD2 aligns across 8 bases. CDR3 length: 14 residues. CDR1 and CDR2 from the germline V gene are LNHDA and SQIVND (reference sequence). J lost 6 bases, V lost 2 bases, and 4 bases had no gene match. This chain's CDR3 is CASSISGTRDTQYF. The CDR3 nucleotides read TGTGCCAGTAGTATATCCGGGACTAGGGATACGCAGTATTTT.

The chain links TRBV11-3 to TRBJ2-7; TRBD1 might be the D (6 bases). This CDR3 is 13 amino acids long. Germline V gene data show CDR1 as SGHNT and CDR2 as YENEEA. V lost 5 bases and J 3 bases, leaving 11 bases between the germline ends. The CDR3 DNA is TGTGCCAGCAGCCAGGGGCGCCGCTACGAGCAGTACTTC. Amino acids: CASSQGRRYEQYF.

This chain connects TRBV6-5 to TRBJ2-3; D may be TRBD2 (5 bases). V lost 8 bases to trimming and J lost 0 bases, with 12 bases between them. Germline V CDR1 and CDR2: MNHEY, SVGAGI. This CDR3 spans 14 amino acids. The CDR3 is CASGLGVSTDTQYF. For the CDR3, the DNA is TGTGCCAGCGGACTTGGGGTGAGCACAGATACGCAGTATTTT.

V is TRBV11-3 and J is TRBJ1-6, with 7 bases aligning to TRBD1. Germline lookup yields CDR1 SGHNT and CDR2 YENEEA. The CDR3 totals 12 residues. Trimming took 5 bases from V and 8 from J; bases not matched to a gene: 0. The CDR3 protein is CASSQGDSPLHF. The CDR3 DNA sequence: TGTGCCAGCAGCCAGGGGGATTCACCCCTCCACTTT. Complete variable domain (other parts from reference TRBV11-3 and TRBJ1-6): EAGVVQSPRYKIIEKKQPVAFWCNPISGHNTLYWYLQNLGQGPELLIRYENEEAVDDSQLPKDRFSAERLKGVDSTLKIQPAELGDSAVYLCASSQGDSPLHFGNGTRLTVT.

In DNA form, the CDR3 reads TGTGCCAGCAGCTTAGACCCGGGGCCGGGGGGGTTCTTC. Protein: CASSLDPGPGGFF. The chain links TRBV7-2 to TRBJ2-1; 7 bases align to TRBD2. The CDR3 is 13 residues long. J gave up 15 bases and V 1 base, and 9 bases lay outside the gene matches. Germline CDR1 SGHTA, CDR2 FQGNSA.

The J gene is TRBJ2-1, the V gene TRBV28; the match to TRBD2 covers 8 bases. Unmatched junction bases numbered 6, after V lost 6 bases and J lost 2 bases. Per germline, CDR1 MDHEN and CDR2 SYDVKM. This CDR3 has 15 residues. This CDR3 reads CASSLRGGTYNEQFF. The CDR3 DNA reads TGTGCCAGCAGCCTCCGGGGGGGCACCTACAATGAGCAGTTCTTC.

The chain uses TRBV16 and TRBJ1-2; TRBD1 might be the D (5 bases). Trimming removed 1 base from V and 3 bases from J, with 9 bases in between. The CDR3 is 14 residues long. Germline CDR1 and CDR2: KGHSY and FQNENV. This chain's CDR3 is CASSQYPGHYGYTF. Written as DNA, the CDR3 is TGTGCCAGCAGCCAATACCCAGGGCACTATGGCTACACCTTC.

The chain joins TRBV6-1 to TRBJ2-5; no clear D. CDR1 and CDR2 from the germline V gene are MNHNS and SASEGT. CDR3 length: 14 residues. V lost 4 bases and J 4 bases, leaving 13 bases between the germline ends. The CDR3 here is CASSGRVPGETQYF. Here the CDR3 DNA reads TGTGCCAGCAGTGGACGCGTTCCGGGAGAGACCCAGTACTTC.

The chain joins TRBV7-2 to TRBJ1-1; D ambiguous. Germline CDR1 SGHTA, CDR2 FQGNSA. Trimming took off 4 bases at V and 2 bases at J, with 5 bases between the two ends. The CDR3 consists of 12 residues. CDR3 nucleotides: TGTGCCAGCAGCTGGCCAAACACTGAAGCTTTCTTT. Its translation: CASSWPNTEAFF.

The J gene is TRBJ2-1, the V gene TRBV18, with D unresolved. V shed 0 bases and J shed 7 bases, with 7 bases lying between them. Germline-derived CDR1 and CDR2 are KGHSH and LQKENI. This CDR3 contains 13 residues. The CDR3 protein is CASSPPSKNEQFF. The DNA of the CDR3 is TGTGCCAGCTCACCACCGTCAAAAAATGAGCAGTTCTTC.

The chain joins TRBV6-5 to TRBJ1-2, with D tentatively TRBD1 (5 bases). The CDR3 loop spans 15 amino acids. In germline, CDR1 is MNHEY, CDR2 SVGAGI. Deletions cut 6 bases from V and 5 bases from J, with 19 bases between. CDR3 amino acids: CASRSPRRGGYGYTF. The CDR3, as DNA: TGTGCCAGCAGATCCCCCAGGAGGGGTGGATATGGCTACACCTTC.

This chain uses TRBV2 with TRBJ2-5, with TRBD2 matching over 14 bases. V shed 5 bases, J shed 5 bases, and the junction held 7 bases outside the gene matches. The length of the CDR3 is 16 residues. Germline values: CDR1 SNHLY, CDR2 FYNNEI. CDR3 in amino acids: CASSRTSGGIGETQYF. For the CDR3, the DNA is TGTGCCAGCAGTCGGACTAGCGGGGGGATAGGTGAGACCCAGTACTTC.

CDR3 sequence: CASSSSTGEITGELFF. The CDR3 DNA reads as TGTGCCAGCAGCTCTTCGACAGGGGAGATAACCGGGGAGCTGTTTTTT. The chain recombines TRBV9 with TRBJ2-2, with TRBD1 matching over 8 bases. The germline gives CDR1 SGDLS, CDR2 YYNGEE. J was trimmed by 5 bases and V by 4 bases; bases with no gene match: 10. The CDR3 is made up of 16 amino acids.

The chain carries TRBV5-4 and TRBJ2-5; TRBD2 aligns across 9 bases. This CDR3 contains 16 residues. After removal of 6 bases from V and 2 bases from J, the junction contained 11 bases not matched to a gene. Germline V gene sequence: CDR1 SGHNT, CDR2 YYREEE (reference sequence). The CDR3 loop is CASTLRTSASQETQYF. CDR3 DNA sequence: TGTGCCAGCACCCTCCGGACTAGCGCGTCTCAAGAGACCCAGTACTTC.

V and J are TRBV4-3 and TRBJ1-2, with D perhaps matching TRBD1 (5 bases). The CDR3 is made up of 14 amino acids. The V end was cut by 0 bases, the J end by 5 bases, with 10 bases between. CDR1 and CDR2 from the germline V gene are LGHNA and YSLEER. The CDR3 protein is CASSQDAGSYGYTF. Here the CDR3 DNA reads TGCGCCAGCAGCCAAGATGCAGGGTCATATGGCTACACCTTC.

The rearrangement uses TRBV29-1 and TRBJ1-2; 10 nucleotides agree with TRBD1. V shed 7 bases and J 8 bases; nucleotides not matched to a gene: 7. The CDR3 sequence is 12 residues long. Germline V lookup: CDR1 SQVTM, CDR2 ANQGSEA. CDR3 sequence (DNA): TGCAGCGGCTCGGGACAGGGGAAGGGCTACACCTTC. Translated, it gives CSGSGQGKGYTF.

V gene TRBV9 combines with J gene TRBJ2-2, with TRBD1 identical over 7 bases. CDR1 and CDR2 (germline): SGDLS, YYNGEE. This CDR3 region has 14 residues. After removal of 4 bases from V and 6 bases from J, the junction contained 6 bases not matched to a gene. The CDR3 loop is CASSTTGEPGELFF. DNA for the CDR3: TGTGCCAGCAGCACCACAGGGGAACCCGGGGAGCTGTTTTTT.

The chain combines TRBV5-1 with TRBJ2-1; 12 bases align to TRBD2. Germline V gene lookup returns CDR1 SGHRS and CDR2 YFSETQ. This CDR3 has 16 residues. The V and J ends lost 5 bases and 2 bases, in that order; junction bases with no gene match: 5. In DNA, the CDR3 is TGCGCCAGCAGTTGGTCTAGCGGGGGGGCCTACAATGAGCAGTTCTTC. Its translation is CASSWSSGGAYNEQFF. The full variable domain, completed using reference TRBV5-1 and TRBJ2-1, is KAGVTQTPRYLIKTRGQQVTLSCSPISGHRSVSWYQQTPGQGLQFLFEYFSETQRNKGNFPGRFSGRQFSNSRSEMNVSTLELGDSALYLCASSWSSGGAYNEQFFGPGTRLTVL.

J is TRBJ1-5 and V is TRBV6-1, with 12 bases matching TRBD1. V trimming: 8 bases; J trimming: 8 bases; junction bases outside the gene matches: 4. Germline-derived CDR1 and CDR2 are MNHNS and SASEGT. The CDR3 extends over 13 amino acids. CDR3 sequence: CASGDRGLEPQHF. CDR3 in DNA: TGTGCCAGCGGGGACAGGGGGCTAGAGCCCCAGCATTTT.